This entry concerns a single T cell receptor beta chain. The CDR3 covers 14 residues. Germline V gene sequence: CDR1 MGHRA, CDR2 YSYEKL. V lost 1 base, J lost 9 bases, and 13 bases lay in between. Preparing the TCRbeta library involved the use of unique molecular identifiers. TCRdb reprocessed the PCR reads via MiXCR and lists one record per CDR3 protein. Of over 150,000 distinct CDR3 sequences in the sample, roughly 15% were seen once. The data were obtained in a study of T-cell reconstitution after alpha-beta-depleted transplantation in children. The rearrangement uses TRBV4-1 and TRBJ1-5, with D maybe TRBD1 (5 bases). This TCR derives from a human donor who donated a stem cell graft to a child with acute lymphoblastic leukemia. The input for sequencing was PBMCs from the stem cell graft donor, taken from the stem cell graft. The CDR3 coding sequence is TGCGCCAGCAGCCAAGGGGACGGCGATCGGCCCCAGCATTTT. The encoded protein is CASSQGDGDRPQHF.